The 6 T cell receptor beta chains reported below all come from one sample, sequenced in a study of chemoradiotherapy in HPV16-positive cancers. The protocol was immunoSEQ multiplex PCR, while the TCRdb copy is restricted to in-frame clones and leaves out a portion. This repertoire shows 1,500 to 2,000 clones, 75% to 90% found once; its top ten account for roughly 6.2%. Sample: tumor tissue, taken from a patient who underwent chemoradiotherapy. The receptors come from a human donor with HPV-associated anogenital cancer.

The CDR3 sequence: CASSRRDLNTGELFF. CDR3 bases: TGTGCCAGCAGCCGCCGGGACTTAAACACCGGGGAGCTGTTTTTT. The chain links TRBV5-4 to TRBJ2-2, with D tentatively TRBD2 (6 bases). Germline values: CDR1 SGHNT, CDR2 YYREEE (reference sequence). V dropped 4 bases and J dropped 2 bases, with 12 bases sitting between them. The CDR3 is 15 residues long.

This rearrangement joins TRBV7-3 to TRBJ1-2; 9 positions match TRBD1. V was pared by 8 bases and J by 5 bases, with 6 bases of the junction left unmatched. Germline V CDR1 and CDR2: SGHTA, FQGTGA. This CDR3 spans 13 amino acids. In nucleotides, the CDR3 is TGTGCCAGCGCCGAAGGACAGGGGTATGGCTACACCTTC. Protein sequence: CASAEGQGYGYTF. The full variable domain, completed using reference TRBV7-3 and TRBJ1-2, is GAGVSQTPSNKVTEKGKYVELRCDPISGHTALYWYRQSLGQGPEFLIYFQGTGAADDSGLPNDRFFAVRPEGSVSTLKIQRTERGDSAVYLCASAEGQGYGYTFGSGTRLTVV.

The chain uses TRBV5-8 and TRBJ1-1, with D unresolved. V dropped 0 bases and J dropped 11 bases, with 17 bases sitting between them. Germline CDR1 and CDR2: SGHTS and YDEGEE. The CDR3 contains 14 residues. The CDR3 loop is CASSLEGQAPSAFF. DNA of the CDR3: TGTGCCAGCAGCTTGGAAGGGCAGGCCCCCAGTGCTTTCTTT.

The chain couples TRBV7-9 to TRBJ1-4, with TRBD1 matching over 8 bases. V was pared by 5 bases and J by 5 bases, with 4 bases of the junction left unmatched. In germline, CDR1 is SEHNR, CDR2 FQNEAQ (reference sequence). The CDR3 runs to 14 residues. The DNA for the CDR3 is TGTGCCAGCAGCGAAACAGGGGGGAATGAAAAACTGTTTTTT. Translation gives CASSETGGNEKLFF.

The chain carries TRBV15 and TRBJ2-5, with D maybe TRBD2 (6 bases). V gave up 1 base and J gave up 4 bases, with 13 bases separating them. Looked up from germline, CDR1 is LNHNV and CDR2 is YYDKDF (reference sequence). The CDR3 sequence is 15 residues long. The CDR3 spells CATSRGDGGPETQYF. The CDR3 nucleotides are TGTGCCACCAGCAGAGGGGACGGGGGACCAGAGACCCAGTACTTC.

The chain uses TRBV2 and TRBJ1-2; 9 bases fit TRBD1. The germline V gene has CDR1 SNHLY and CDR2 FYNNEI. This CDR3 is 20 amino acids long. V lost 2 bases and J lost 2; bases outside the gene matches: 18. CDR3 sequence reads: CASSELSHSSTGGLNYGYTF. In DNA, the CDR3 is TGTGCCAGCAGTGAACTCAGCCATAGTTCTACAGGGGGCCTAAACTATGGCTACACCTTC.